Following are 18 T cell receptor beta chains from one sample sequenced in a study of T-cell memory formation after mild COVID-19. MiXCR, run by TCRdb on the 5' RACE reads, gives a single entry per CDR3 protein. The table shows tens of thousands of distinct CDR3 sequences, with around 15% occurring only once. Specimen: PBMCs or a T cell subset sorted from them (not recorded which). These receptor sequences come from a man aged 18 to 35 who had mild COVID-19 (a few samples of this study predate the infection). Cell type and time point are not known.

This clonotype has only a few counts. J is TRBJ1-5 and V is TRBV18, with D unclear. The V gene's germline CDR1 is KGHSH and CDR2 LQKENI. This CDR3 has 17 amino acids. Deletions cut 6 bases from V and 2 bases from J, with 20 bases between. The CDR3 is CASSQASKQAGNQPQHF. The DNA for the CDR3 is TGTGCCAGCTCCCAGGCGTCGAAGCAGGCGGGCAATCAGCCCCAGCATTTT. Using reference TRBV18 and TRBJ1-5 for the parts outside the CDR3, the full variable domain is NAGVMQNPRHLVRRRGQEARLRCSPMKGHSHVYWYRQLPEEGLKFMVYLQKENIIDESGMPKERFSAEFPKEGPSILRIQQVVRGDSAAYFCASSQASKQAGNQPQHFGDGTRLSIL.

Concerning this clonotype: Germline and junction disagree at one end, which may indicate a read error. The V gene is TRBV29-1, the J gene TRBJ2-3; TRBD1 aligns across 9 bases. Germline CDR1 and CDR2: SQVTM and ANQGSEA. The CDR3 is made up of 14 amino acids. The CDR3 DNA sequence: TGCAGCGTGGAAGGGACAGGGCTCGCAGATACGCAGTATTTT. Translating it yields CSVEGTGLADTQYF.

The chain joins TRBV7-6 to TRBJ1-1, with TRBD1 as a possible D gene (5 bases). Trimming pared 1 base from V and 8 bases from J, leaving 14 bases between. The V gene's germline CDR1 is SGHVS and CDR2 FNYEAQ. The CDR3 sequence is 14 residues long. The CDR3 is CASSLESGPGEAFF. Written as DNA, the CDR3 is TGTGCCAGCAGCTTAGAGAGCGGTCCAGGGGAAGCTTTCTTT. Based on the CDR3 plus reference TRBV7-6 and TRBJ1-1, the full variable domain is GAGVSQSPRYKVTKRGQDVALRCDPISGHVSLYWYRQALGQGPEFLTYFNYEAQQDKSGLPNDRFSAERPEGSISTLTIQRTEQRDSAMYRCASSLESGPGEAFFGQGTRLTVV.

Only a few counts were recorded for this clonotype. The chain has TRBV2 and TRBJ1-2; possible D gene TRBD1, 5 bases. V was clipped by 4 bases and J by 3 bases, with 15 bases between them. CDR1 and CDR2 (germline): SNHLY, FYNNEI. This CDR3 contains 15 residues. The CDR3 DNA follows: TGTGCCAGCAGTGGGGGGTCAGCCTGGGACTATGGCTACACCTTC. As protein: CASSGGSAWDYGYTF.

This clonotype showed up just a few times. The chain links TRBV10-3 to TRBJ1-4; D remains ambiguous. Germline V gene sequence: CDR1 ENHRY, CDR2 SYGVKD. Between the trimmed V and J ends, which lost 9 bases and 0 bases, there was a span of 11 bases. The CDR3 spans 14 residues. CDR3 sequence reads: CAITDGATNEKLFF. In DNA, the CDR3 is TGTGCCATAACAGACGGGGCAACTAATGAAAAACTGTTTTTT.

The V gene is TRBV28, the J gene TRBJ2-5, with D perhaps matching TRBD2 (5 bases). The germline CDR1 and CDR2 sequences are MDHEN and SYDVKM. The CDR3 has 14 amino acids. V lost 0 bases, J lost 4 bases, and 9 bases lay in between. This chain's CDR3 is CASSLWVGRETQYF. The CDR3 bases are TGTGCCAGCAGTTTATGGGTGGGGAGAGAGACCCAGTACTTC. Variable domain in full (rest from reference TRBV28 and TRBJ2-5): DVKVTQSSRYLVKRTGEKVFLECVQDMDHENMFWYRQDPGLGLRLIYFSYDVKMKEKGDIPEGYSVSREKKERFSLILESASTNQTSMYLCASSLWVGRETQYFGPGTRLLVL.

As to this clonotype: The junction shows a germline mismatch at one end, possibly a read error. The rearrangement joins TRBV28 to TRBJ2-6, with 7 bases aligning to TRBD1. The length of the CDR3 is 16 residues. Germline V lookup: CDR1 MDHEN, CDR2 SYDVKM. This chain's CDR3 is CASSWDRKTGADVLTF. The CDR3 DNA reads as TGTGCCAGCAGTTGGGACAGAAAAACTGGGGCCGACGTCCTGACTTTC.

Notes on this clonotype: A much larger clone lies a single base off, so this may be a read error. V and J are TRBV18 and TRBJ2-3; tentative D call: TRBD1 (6 bases). The CDR3 sequence is 14 residues long. The germline gives CDR1 KGHSH, CDR2 LQKENI. CDR3 in DNA: TGTGCCAGCTCGGCAGGGGAGAGCACAGATACGCAGTTTTTT. It codes for CASSAGESTDTQFF.

The chain joins TRBV6-5 to TRBJ2-3; D might be TRBD1 (6 bases). Trimming took off 4 bases at V and 5 bases at J, with 16 bases between the two ends. Germline V gene lookup returns CDR1 MNHEY and CDR2 SVGAGI. The length of the CDR3 is 15 residues. CDR3 protein: CASSSATGVGDTQYF. The CDR3 region has the DNA TGTGCCAGCAGTTCCGCGACAGGTGTTGGAGATACGCAGTATTTT.

The genes are TRBV7-3 and TRBJ2-1; 9 positions agree with TRBD2. V dropped 4 bases and J dropped 7; count of bases not matched to a gene: 11. Germline CDR1 and CDR2: SGHTA and FQGTGA. There are 16 residues in the CDR3. The CDR3 loop reads CASSSRGASGMNEQFF. CDR3 bases: TGTGCCAGCAGCTCCCGGGGGGCTAGCGGGATGAATGAGCAGTTCTTC.

This clonotype has just a few counts. The chain carries TRBV7-9 and TRBJ1-1, with D perhaps TRBD1 (6 bases). Germline CDR1 and CDR2: SEHNR and FQNEAQ (reference sequence). The CDR3 runs to 16 residues. Trimming removed 5 bases at V and 5 bases at J, with 21 bases between. The CDR3 loop reads CASSQRLQGRGTEAFF. DNA of the CDR3: TGTGCCAGCAGCCAACGCTTACAGGGTAGAGGGACTGAAGCTTTCTTT.

This clonotype appeared a few times. The chain recombines TRBV7-3 with TRBJ1-1; D is unclear. V lost 3 bases and J lost 1, with 6 bases in between. CDR3 size: 13 residues. Germline V gives CDR1 SGHTA, CDR2 FQGTGA. In DNA form, the CDR3 reads TGTGCCAGCAGCTTGTTCCAGAACACTGAAGCTTTCTTT. Its protein product is CASSLFQNTEAFF.

The chain is built from TRBV29-1 and TRBJ2-6; D is undetermined. This CDR3 is 13 amino acids long. Germline loops: CDR1 SQVTM, CDR2 ANQGSEA. V lost 6 bases and J lost 0, with 6 bases in between. CDR3 protein: CSVALSGANVLTF. The CDR3 nucleotides are TGCAGCGTGGCTCTCTCTGGGGCCAACGTCCTGACTTTC.

The gene calls are TRBV20-1 and TRBJ2-1; D is unresolved. The CDR3 loop spans 14 amino acids. Trimming took off 4 bases at V and 4 bases at J, with 14 bases between the two ends. Per germline, CDR1 DFQATT and CDR2 SNEGSKA (reference sequence). CDR3 loop: CSAKPELEYNEQFF. The CDR3, as DNA: TGCAGTGCTAAGCCCGAGCTGGAATACAATGAGCAGTTCTTC.

This clonotype has only one observation. The chain links TRBV6-2 or TRBV6-3 to TRBJ2-5, with D possibly TRBD2 on 5 matching bases. The V end lost 3 bases, the J end lost 1 base, and 15 bases lay between the germline ends. Germline CDR1 is MNHEY and CDR2 is SVGEGT. The CDR3 consists of 16 residues. The CDR3 bases are TGTGCCAGCAGTTATTCGGGAACGAGGGCCCAAGAGACCCAGTACTTC. Translation gives CASSYSGTRAQETQYF.

This clonotype was observed at least ten times. This rearrangement joins TRBV5-6 to TRBJ2-2; D tentatively fits TRBD1 or TRBD2 (6 bases each). Germline V gene lookup returns CDR1 SGHDT and CDR2 YYEEEE. The length of the CDR3 is 15 residues. V was shortened by 2 bases and J by 8 bases, with 16 bases between the two germline ends. The CDR3 region has the DNA TGTGCCAGCAGCTTCTACAGGGAGGTAGCGGGGGAGCTGTTTTTT. Protein: CASSFYREVAGELFF. Combining the CDR3 with reference TRBV5-6 and TRBJ2-2 gives the whole variable domain DAGVTQSPTHLIKTRGQQVTLRCSPKSGHDTVSWYQQALGQGPQFIFQYYEEEERQRGNFPDRFSGHQFPNYSSELNVNALLLGDSALYLCASSFYREVAGELFFGEGSRLTVL.

In this sample, this clonotype turned up many times. The chain combines TRBV9 with TRBJ1-1, with a weak D call TRBD1 (5 bases). The V end lost 4 bases, the J end lost 0 bases, and 16 bases lay between the germline ends. The V gene's germline CDR1 is SGDLS and CDR2 YYNGEE. The CDR3 covers 16 residues. Written as DNA, the CDR3 is TGTGCCAGCAGCCCCCCGGTGGGGCAGATGAACACTGAAGCTTTCTTT. This codes for CASSPPVGQMNTEAFF.

This clonotype occurred a few times. The rearrangement links TRBV12-5 to TRBJ2-1; tentative D call: TRBD2 (5 bases). The ends were cut back, 1 base at V and 9 bases at J, with 7 bases in the middle. This CDR3 is built from 12 residues. Germline CDR1 is LGHNT and CDR2 is FRNRAP. DNA of the CDR3: TGTGCTAGTGGTTTGGGGACTCTTGAGCAGTTCTTC. Its protein product is CASGLGTLEQFF.